Sequencing of this T cell receptor (beta chain) was carried out in a study of neurological immune-mediated disorders. The unsorted libraries originated from 2 million PBMCs that had been stored at -80 C. In germline, CDR1 is SGHVS, CDR2 FQNEAQ. The length of the CDR3 is 12 residues. V lost 5 bases and J lost 6, with 10 bases in between. The making of cDNA relied on 5'RACE with 10-nucleotide random UMIs. TCRdb reanalysed the 5' RACE reads using MiXCR and keeps one entry per CDR3 protein. Of roughly 34,000 distinct CDR3 sequences in the sample, about 4.5% were seen once. General study results and limits: No sharing of CDR3 amino acid sequences was observed among expanded clones across subjects, suggesting private repertoires in all groups.

This clonotype was seen ten or more times. Its antigen is currently unknown. The sequenced sample consisted of PBMCs. The receptor was derived from a man aged 18 to 29 in good health. This chain connects TRBV7-8 to TRBJ1-1; D unresolved. The CDR3 is CASSPRKAEAFF. In DNA form, the CDR3 reads TGTGCCAGCAGCCCACGAAAGGCTGAAGCTTTCTTT.